This TCR beta chain appears in the sequencing data of a study of T cells in Graves' hyperthyroidism and ophthalmopathy. Study overall: Peripheral blood was secured at the point of initial diagnosis, before any treatment.

There were TCR beta CDR3 regions amplified from RNA transcripts. With the HTBI primer set, the TCR CDR3 went through a first round of RT-PCR. MiXCR was run by TCRdb on the multiplex PCR reads, yielding one entry per CDR3 protein. Of about 300,000 distinct CDR3 sequences in the sample, 20% to 30% were seen once. There are many counts of this clonotype. The PBMCs studied were ones that came from about 10 ml fresh peripheral blood. CDR1 is LGHDT, CDR2 YNNKEL, per germline (reference sequence). The CDR3 is made up of 15 amino acids. With 0 bases removed from V and 5 bases from J, the gap between germline ends came to 13 bases.

This receptor was obtained from a man between 35 and 55 years old with Graves' hyperthyroidism that later progressed to Graves' ophthalmopathy. This chain links TRBV3-1 with TRBJ1-1; possible D gene TRBD1, 5 bases. Input material: blood. The CDR3 bases are TGTGCCAGCAGCCAAGAGTTGGGGCGGTCTACTGAAGCTTTCTTT. Translation: CASSQELGRSTEAFF.